This T cell receptor beta chain is from a study of human T cells and chemical hapten exposure. About the study: Patients were mainly female, each with alopecia areata, totalis or universalis.

This clonotype was observed a few times. The antigen is undetermined. Individual cDNA molecules received unique molecular identifiers in the library. TCRdb reprocessed the RACE reads with MiXCR, giving one entry per CDR3 protein. The repertoire holds 150,000 to 200,000 distinct CDR3 sequences, with 13% to 15% as singletons. Overall study results and limits: Compared to controls, expanded TCRs made significantly more large clusters of similar CDR3s.

As for time point: patch test 1, 2 weeks after DPC sensitization. Treatment indicated: therapeutic diphenylcyclopropenone sensitization with weekly scalp DPC. The donor pool consisted of alopecia patients aged 18 to 70 years, considered suitable for DPC. CDR3 length: 11 residues. In germline, CDR1 is MDHEN, CDR2 SYDVKM. With 10 bases removed from V and 6 bases from J, the gap between germline ends came to 13 bases. The chain couples TRBV28 to TRBJ2-7; the D gene is possibly TRBD1 (6 bases). Sequenced material: whole blood, taken in connection with sensitization to the hapten diphenylcyclopropenone (DPC). The clonotype comes from a woman younger than 45 with alopecia areata. Some clones in this sample may be carry-over from other donors' samples. In nucleotides, the CDR3 is TGTGCCACCAACAGGGAGTCCGAGCAGTACTTC. This gives the protein CATNRESEQYF.